The 5 T cell receptor beta chains reported below all come from one sample, sequenced in a study of T cell repertoires in cytomegalovirus infection. TCRdb analysed the reads with MiXCR anew, one entry per CDR3 protein. The table records fewer than 550,000 distinct CDR3 sequences, approximately 11% of them present only once. Input material: PBMCs. The receptors were sampled from a human donor in good health (CMV status not recorded). Some clones in this sample may be carry-over from other donors' samples.

The chain joins TRBV2 to TRBJ1-6, with D possibly matching TRBD1 (6 bases). The CDR3 is made up of 15 amino acids. The V end lost 6 bases, the J end lost 13 bases, and 22 bases lay between the germline ends. The germline CDR1 and CDR2 sequences are SNHLY and FYNNEI. The CDR3 protein is CASSPTGAAGAPLHF. The CDR3 DNA sequence: TGTGCCAGCAGCCCTACTGGCGCCGCAGGGGCGCCCCTCCACTTT. The full variable domain, rest sourced from reference TRBV2 and TRBJ1-6, is EPEVTQTPSHQVTQMGQEVILRCVPISNHLYFYWYRQILGQKVEFLVSFYNNEISEKSEIFDDQFSVERPDGSNFTLKIRSTKLEDSAMYFCASSPTGAAGAPLHFGNGTRLTVT.

In the case of this clonotype: This may arise from a read error, as a much more abundant clone is one base away. The chain uses TRBV20-1 and TRBJ1-5; 7 positions agree with TRBD1. CDR1 and CDR2 (germline): DFQATT, SNEGSKA (reference sequence). This CDR3 region has 14 residues. CDR3 sequence reads: CSATQGRINQPQQF. The CDR3 nucleotides read TGCAGTGCCACACAGGGGAGAATAAATCAGCCCCAGCAATTT.

This clonotype has just a few counts. The V call is TRBV20-1, the J call TRBJ2-5; 7 nucleotides agree with TRBD2. The CDR3 is 14 residues long. V lost 2 bases to trimming and J lost 4 bases; unmatched junction nucleotides: 7. Germline CDR1 and CDR2: DFQATT and SNEGSKA (reference sequence). In DNA, the CDR3 is TGCAGTGCTAGACGGTGGGAGGGCCGAGAGACCCAGTACTTC. As protein: CSARRWEGRETQYF.

In its sample, this clonotype was seen many times. V gene TRBV11-2 combines with J gene TRBJ2-1; D perhaps matches TRBD2 (7 bases). Germline V lookup: CDR1 SGHAT, CDR2 FQNNGV. The CDR3 is 17 residues long. Trimming cost V 4 bases and J 0 bases, with 16 bases left between them. CDR3 protein: CASSSRGAQLSYNEQFF. CDR3 DNA: TGTGCCAGCAGCTCCCGGGGGGCTCAACTCTCCTACAATGAGCAGTTCTTC.

In this sample, this clonotype turned up a few times. This may be a read error: a much more frequent sequence differs by one nucleotide. The rearrangement joins TRBV3-1 to TRBJ2-7, with a possible D match to TRBD2 (5 bases). Germline CDR1 and CDR2: LGHDT and YNNKEL (reference sequence). The CDR3 is 12 residues long. V was pared by 4 bases and J by 3 bases, with 7 bases between. CDR3 nucleotides: TGTGCCAGCAGCCCCGACTACTACGAGCAGTACTTC. Protein: CASSPDYYEQYF.